These 26 T cell receptor beta chains were sequenced from one sample in a study of response to subunit inactivated influenza vaccine (dated by TCRdb to between 2017 and 2018). The time point label here, explained by the study, means: 40 to 45 days after influenza vaccine administration. To prepare the library, RT-PCR was applied. TCRdb names Illumina HiSeq 2500 as the instrument used. TCRdb trimmed the raw reads at Q25, called clones with MiXCR and kept productive beta chains. One record per CDR3 amino acid sequence lists the most common genes and DNA. The sample table holds about 480,000 distinct CDR3 sequences, of which approximately 11% were seen once. Of the sample, around 12% falls within the top ten clones. The sample in question was PBMCs from blood, obtained 40 to 50 days after vaccination. These TCRs come from a man aged 50-59 years who received an inactivated influenza vaccine. Donor details come from another sample of the same person, matched by shared clones.

This clonotype turned up a few times. The rearrangement joins TRBV7-9 to TRBJ2-7; weak D call: TRBD1 (5 bases). The CDR3 spans 14 residues. The germline V gene has CDR1 SEHNR and CDR2 FQNEAQ (reference sequence). V was cut by 2 bases and J by 5 bases, with 13 bases left in between. CDR3 in DNA: TGTGCCAGCAGCTTAAGCAGGGAAATCAACGAGCAGTACTTC. Translating it yields CASSLSREINEQYF.

This clonotype was detected a few times. The chain uses TRBV7-9 and TRBJ2-2, with a weak D call TRBD1 (5 bases). V shed 2 bases and J shed 5 bases, with 18 bases lying between them. The germline V gene has CDR1 SEHNR and CDR2 FQNEAQ (reference sequence). The CDR3 loop spans 17 amino acids. The CDR3: CASSLLTGKGSTGELFF. CDR3 DNA sequence: TGTGCCAGCAGCTTACTCACAGGAAAGGGAAGTACCGGGGAGCTGTTTTTT.

This clonotype was counted many times. V gene TRBV10-3 combines with J gene TRBJ2-1; TRBD1 matches at 8 bases. The junction had 10 bases not matched to a gene; V was cut back by 6 bases and J by 6 bases. The CDR3 has 15 amino acids. Germline-derived CDR1 and CDR2 are ENHRY and SYGVKD. CDR3 in amino acids: CAISSDRAQGNEQFF. The CDR3 DNA reads TGTGCCATCAGCTCGGACAGGGCCCAGGGCAATGAGCAGTTCTTC.

There are many counts of this clonotype. The J gene is TRBJ1-1, the V gene TRBV10-3; tentatively, D is TRBD1 (5 bases). CDR3 length equals 15 residues. Germline V gene data show CDR1 as ENHRY and CDR2 as SYGVKD. V gave up 2 bases and J gave up 4 bases, with 14 bases separating them. CDR3 amino acids: CAISEPGRAVTEAFF. For the CDR3, the DNA is TGTGCCATCAGTGAGCCCGGCAGGGCGGTCACTGAAGCTTTCTTT.

The genes are TRBV29-1 and TRBJ2-7; TRBD2 aligns across 13 bases. The CDR3 is made up of 16 amino acids. Germline CDR1 SQVTM, CDR2 ANQGSEA. V lost 4 bases to trimming and J lost 2 bases; unmatched junction nucleotides: 8. The CDR3 loop reads CSVGGTSGISPYEQYF. CDR3 sequence (DNA): TGCAGCGTTGGAGGGACTAGCGGGATCAGCCCCTACGAGCAGTACTTC.

The chain joins TRBV6-5 to TRBJ2-3; D may be TRBD2 (5 bases). With 4 bases removed from V and 3 bases from J, the gap between germline ends came to 14 bases. The CDR3 consists of 15 residues. From germline, CDR1 is MNHEY and CDR2 SVGAGI. This CDR3 reads CASSSRRLRTDTQYF. The CDR3 DNA is TGTGCCAGCAGTTCCAGGAGGCTAAGAACAGATACGCAGTATTTT.

The CDR3, as DNA: TGTGCCAGCTCTACTCCTGGCACGCTAAGCAATCAGCCCCAGCATTTT. It specifies CASSTPGTLSNQPQHF. V usage is TRBV6-2 or TRBV6-3 and J usage is TRBJ1-5; D gene uncertain. The V end was cut by 8 bases, the J end by 1 base, with 18 bases between. Germline CDR1 MNHEY, CDR2 SVGEGT. The CDR3 has 16 residues.

This clonotype was found a few times. V and J are TRBV4-1 and TRBJ1-1; no clear D gene. Germline V lookup: CDR1 MGHRA, CDR2 YSYEKL. The CDR3 is 11 residues long. Trimming removed 5 bases at V and 10 bases at J, with 11 bases between. The CDR3 nucleotides are TGCGCCAGCAGCATAAGGCATGGAGCTTTCTTT. This gives the protein CASSIRHGAFF.

This chain uses TRBV7-2 with TRBJ2-1; 13 nucleotides agree with TRBD2. Per germline, CDR1 SGHTA and CDR2 FQGNSA. There are 16 residues in the CDR3. V gave up 1 base and J gave up 7 bases; unmatched junction bases: 4. The chain's CDR3 is CASSLVGTSGINEQFF. The CDR3 DNA reads as TGTGCCAGCAGCTTAGTGGGGACTAGCGGGATTAATGAGCAGTTCTTC.

This chain connects TRBV20-1 to TRBJ1-5; D may be TRBD1 (5 bases). Trimming cost V 0 bases and J 2 bases, with 17 bases left between them. The CDR3 is made up of 17 amino acids. The germline CDR1 and CDR2 sequences are DFQATT and SNEGSKA (reference sequence). CDR3 in amino acids: CSARDQWGKLGNQPQHF. CDR3 in DNA: TGCAGTGCTAGAGATCAGTGGGGGAAGTTAGGCAATCAGCCCCAGCATTTT.

There are a few counts of this clonotype. The chain is built from TRBV28 and TRBJ2-3; D remains unclear. Trimming cost V 5 bases and J 0 bases, with 15 bases left between them. The germline V gene has CDR1 MDHEN and CDR2 SYDVKM. This CDR3 region has 16 residues. CDR3: CASSLPQDQSTDTQYF. CDR3 sequence (DNA): TGTGCCAGCAGTCTACCCCAAGACCAGAGCACAGATACGCAGTATTTT.

The chain links TRBV6-1 to TRBJ2-7; D is ambiguous. This CDR3 has 14 amino acids. The germline V gene has CDR1 MNHNS and CDR2 SASEGT. Between the trimmed V and J ends, which lost 4 bases and 0 bases, there was a span of 10 bases. The CDR3, as DNA: TGTGCCAGCAGTGTATACAAGAACTCCTACGAGCAGTACTTC. Translation: CASSVYKNSYEQYF.

The chain has TRBV27 and TRBJ2-1; D gene ambiguous. The CDR3 loop spans 15 amino acids. Looked up from germline, CDR1 is MNHEY and CDR2 is SMNVEV (reference sequence). V lost 3 bases, J lost 0 bases, and 9 bases lay in between. CDR3 sequence: CASSFDRSSYNEQFF. In DNA, the CDR3 is TGTGCCAGCAGTTTCGATAGGAGCTCCTACAATGAGCAGTTCTTC.

The chain recombines TRBV6-1 with TRBJ1-4; the D is unclear. The ends were cut back, 6 bases at V and 0 bases at J, with 17 bases in the middle. Per the germline V gene, CDR1 is MNHNS and CDR2 is SASEGT. The CDR3 has 17 residues. CDR3 loop: CASRVYPGSPTNEKLFF. The CDR3 nucleotides read TGTGCCAGCAGAGTTTACCCGGGCAGTCCAACTAATGAAAAACTGTTTTTT.

This chain connects TRBV20-1 to TRBJ2-4; TRBD1 aligns across 7 bases. The CDR3 is 16 amino acids. The ends lost 6 bases at V and 4 bases at J; junction bases unmatched: 15. Germline assignment: CDR1 DFQATT and CDR2 SNEGSKA (reference sequence). CDR3 residues: CSAPKQGPTLKNIQYF. The CDR3 DNA is TGCAGTGCACCTAAACAGGGGCCCACATTAAAAAACATTCAGTACTTC.

In this sample, this clonotype turned up a few times. The CDR3 region is CASSQLDWYYNEQFF. As DNA, the CDR3 is TGCGCCAGCAGTCAACTGGACTGGTACTACAATGAGCAGTTCTTC. The chain uses TRBV23-1 and TRBJ2-1; weak D call: TRBD2 (5 bases). TRBV23-1 is annotated as an ORF whose role is uncertain. This CDR3 has 15 residues. V shed 2 bases and J shed 3 bases, with 11 bases lying between them.

CDR3 nucleotide sequence: TGTGCCAGCAGTTTACTCGGGGGTGGCAATCAGCCCCAGCATTTT. As protein: CASSLLGGGNQPQHF. V is TRBV12-3 or TRBV12-4 and J is TRBJ1-5, with a weak D call TRBD1 (5 bases). With 2 bases removed from V and 2 bases from J, the gap between germline ends came to 10 bases. The CDR3 totals 15 residues.

There are many counts of this clonotype. The genes are TRBV7-9 and TRBJ2-1; D gene uncertain. The CDR3 has 12 amino acids. Trimming stripped 5 bases from V and 9 bases from J, with 11 bases between. Per the germline V gene, CDR1 is SEHNR and CDR2 is FQNEAQ (reference sequence). CDR3 region: CASSKGLSEQFF. CDR3 in DNA: TGTGCCAGCAGCAAAGGCCTCTCTGAGCAGTTCTTC.

This clonotype was found a few times. The V gene is TRBV7-2, the J gene TRBJ2-1, with a possible D match to TRBD2 (6 bases). Germline CDR1 and CDR2: SGHTA and FQGNSA. The CDR3 is 14 residues long. Deletions cut 7 bases from V and 10 bases from J, with 20 bases between. CDR3 nucleotides: TGTGCCAGCACCTTGGGGACCCCTGGGAGGGAGCAGTTCTTC. This translates into CASTLGTPGREQFF.

This clonotype appeared many times. The chain uses TRBV4-3 and TRBJ2-2; 8 bases are shared with TRBD1. Germline-derived CDR1 and CDR2 are LGHNA and YSLEER. V was clipped by 1 base and J by 7 bases; unmatched bases: 8. This CDR3 spans 16 amino acids. The CDR3 sequence is CASSQVSQGAFGELFF. DNA of the CDR3: TGCGCCAGCAGCCAAGTTTCGCAGGGGGCCTTCGGGGAGCTGTTTTTT.

This clonotype was picked up many times. This chain links TRBV5-1 with TRBJ1-3; maybe TRBD1 (6 bases). V lost 4 bases to trimming and J lost 3 bases, with 11 bases between them. The CDR3 is made up of 14 amino acids. Germline V CDR1 and CDR2: SGHRS, YFSETQ. DNA for the CDR3: TGCGCCAGCAGCGAAGGGACACTTGGAAACACCATATATTTT. Protein sequence: CASSEGTLGNTIYF.

The V gene is TRBV20-1, the J gene TRBJ2-3; possible D gene TRBD1, 6 bases. Looked up from germline, CDR1 is DFQATT and CDR2 is SNEGSKA (reference sequence). Between the trimmed V and J ends, which lost 5 bases and 2 bases, there was a span of 14 bases. CDR3 length: 14 amino acids. The CDR3 sequence is CSAGSWGHTDTQYF. For the CDR3, the DNA is TGCAGTGCTGGGTCCTGGGGGCACACAGATACGCAGTATTTT.

A few counts support this clonotype. V gene TRBV6-4 combines with J gene TRBJ2-1; tentatively, D is TRBD1 (5 bases). The CDR3 contains 14 residues. CDR1 and CDR2 from the germline V gene are MRHNA and SNTAGT. The germline V and J ends were trimmed by 0 bases and 10 bases, with 13 bases remaining between them. CDR3 bases: TGTGCCAGCAGTGACTCGATAGGGGTCACCGAGCAGTTCTTC. Its protein is CASSDSIGVTEQFF.

The V call is TRBV18, the J call TRBJ1-2; D not certain. V was shortened by 6 bases and J by 8 bases, with 13 bases between the two germline ends. This CDR3 has 12 amino acids. CDR1 is KGHSH, CDR2 LQKENI, per germline. The CDR3, as DNA: TGTGCCAGCTCCGCCGACACCTGGGGCTACACCTTC. This codes for CASSADTWGYTF.

This clonotype was detected a few times. This chain uses TRBV6-1 with TRBJ1-6; 8 nucleotides align to TRBD1. This CDR3 region has 15 residues. Looked up from germline, CDR1 is MNHNS and CDR2 is SASEGT. V lost 5 bases and J lost 7; bases outside the gene matches: 7. The DNA of the CDR3 is TGTGCCAGCAGTCCAGGACAGGGCTCGAATTCACCCCTCCACTTT. This sequence encodes CASSPGQGSNSPLHF.

This chain connects TRBV10-2 to TRBJ1-5; D possibly corresponds to TRBD1 (5 bases). The CDR3 runs 13 residues. From germline, CDR1 is WSHSY and CDR2 SAAADI. The V and J ends lost 6 bases and 7 bases respectively, with 13 bases between them. The chain's CDR3 is CASRGMSGQPQHF. The CDR3 coding sequence is TGCGCCAGCAGAGGGATGTCAGGGCAGCCCCAGCATTTT.